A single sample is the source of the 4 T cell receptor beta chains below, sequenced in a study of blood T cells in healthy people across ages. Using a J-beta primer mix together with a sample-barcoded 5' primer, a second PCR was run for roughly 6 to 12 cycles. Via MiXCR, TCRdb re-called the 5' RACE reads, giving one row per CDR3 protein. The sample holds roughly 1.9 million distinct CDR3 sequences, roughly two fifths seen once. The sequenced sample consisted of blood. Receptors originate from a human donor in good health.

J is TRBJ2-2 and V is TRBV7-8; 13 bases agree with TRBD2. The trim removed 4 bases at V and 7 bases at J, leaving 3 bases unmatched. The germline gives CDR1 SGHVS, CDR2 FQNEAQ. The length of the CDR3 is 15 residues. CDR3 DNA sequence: TGTGCCAGCAGCTACCGGACTAGCGGGAGCGGGGAGCTGTTTTTT. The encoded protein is CASSYRTSGSGELFF.

The CDR3 region has the DNA TGCGCCAGCAGCCCGGCGTTGGCGGGTACGACTGAAGCTTTCTTT. It codes for CASSPALAGTTEAFF. The chain links TRBV5-1 to TRBJ1-1; the D is unclear. Germline CDR1 is SGHRS and CDR2 is YFSETQ. V lost 4 bases and J lost 5, with 18 bases in between. This CDR3 region has 15 residues.

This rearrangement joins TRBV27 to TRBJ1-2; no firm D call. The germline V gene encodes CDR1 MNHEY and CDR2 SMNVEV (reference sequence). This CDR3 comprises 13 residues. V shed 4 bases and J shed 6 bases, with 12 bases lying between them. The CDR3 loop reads CASSWTDKDGYTF. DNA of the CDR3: TGTGCCAGCAGTTGGACTGACAAAGATGGCTACACCTTC.

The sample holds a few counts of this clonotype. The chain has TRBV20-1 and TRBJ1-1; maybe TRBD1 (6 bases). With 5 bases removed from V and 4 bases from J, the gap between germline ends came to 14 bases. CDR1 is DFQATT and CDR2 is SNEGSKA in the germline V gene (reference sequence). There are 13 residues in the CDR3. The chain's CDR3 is CSALQGGATEAFF. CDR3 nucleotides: TGCAGTGCTTTACAGGGAGGTGCCACTGAAGCTTTCTTT.